One and the same sample provided the 26 T cell receptor beta chains below, sequenced in a study of shared clonotypes between healthy human individuals. Using immunoSEQ multiplex PCR, the repertoire was profiled, and TCRdb retains in-frame clones only, with some absent. The table shows about 480,000 clones, with over 75% occurring only once. The specimen sequenced was PBMCs. All receptors derive from a woman between 40 and 55 years old in good health. Some clones in this sample may be carry-over from other donors' samples.

CDR3 sequence (DNA): TGTGCCAGCAGCCGGCTCACAGGGTTCGGCGGGAGGGACACAGATACGCAGTATTTT. Translating gives CASSRLTGFGGRDTDTQYF. The chain links TRBV4-2 to TRBJ2-3; 9 nucleotides line up with TRBD2. CDR1 is LGHNA and CDR2 is YNFKEQ in the germline V gene. The V segment lost 4 bases and the J segment 2 bases; nucleotides outside the gene matches: 16. The CDR3 loop spans 19 amino acids.

The chain couples TRBV15 to TRBJ1-4; no clear D. V was shortened by 5 bases and J by 10 bases, with 26 bases between the two germline ends. The CDR3 length is 17 residues. From germline, CDR1 is LNHNV and CDR2 YYDKDF (reference sequence). In DNA, the CDR3 is TGTGCCACCAGCCTCGTCGGAGGGTCGTACTCCGGTAGAAAACTGTTTTTT. It translates to CATSLVGGSYSGRKLFF.

The chain employs TRBV18 and TRBJ2-3; 9 bases are shared with TRBD2. This CDR3 region has 16 residues. V lost 1 base and J lost 1; bases outside the gene matches: 3. Germline CDR1 KGHSH, CDR2 LQKENI. CDR3 in DNA: TGTGCCAGCTCACCACGGATAGCGGGGGGCACAGATACGCAGTATTTT. It codes for CASSPRIAGGTDTQYF.

This clone has just a few counts. The chain's CDR3 is CASSQGPENSPLHF. As DNA, the CDR3 is TGTGCCAGCAGCCAGGGACCCGAAAATTCACCCCTCCACTTT. The V gene is TRBV4-2, the J gene TRBJ1-6; D possibly corresponds to TRBD1 (5 bases). This CDR3 contains 14 residues. Germline V gene lookup returns CDR1 LGHNA and CDR2 YNFKEQ. V lost 3 bases to trimming and J lost 7 bases, with 10 bases between them.

This chain uses TRBV4-2 with TRBJ1-2; a possible D gene is TRBD1 (6 bases). Germline values: CDR1 LGHNA, CDR2 YNFKEQ. Trimming removed 4 bases at V and 4 bases at J, with 7 bases between. This CDR3 spans 12 amino acids. The CDR3 spells CASSPRGYGYTF. CDR3 DNA sequence: TGTGCCAGCAGCCCCAGGGGCTATGGCTACACCTTC.

The chain uses TRBV2 and TRBJ2-5; D uncertain. There are 13 residues in the CDR3. Germline values: CDR1 SNHLY, CDR2 FYNNEI. Between the trimmed V and J ends, which lost 3 bases and 0 bases, there was a span of 5 bases. CDR3 coding DNA: TGTGCCAGCAGTGATTTGGACCAAGAGACCCAGTACTTC. This gives the protein CASSDLDQETQYF.

The genes are TRBV19 and TRBJ2-1, with 9 nucleotides matching TRBD1. This CDR3 region has 13 residues. Germline values: CDR1 LNHDA, CDR2 SQIVND (reference sequence). With 8 bases clipped from V and 6 bases from J, the junction kept 5 bases outside the gene matches. The CDR3 loop reads CASGQGSSNEQFF. As DNA, the CDR3 is TGTGCCAGTGGACAGGGGAGTTCCAATGAGCAGTTCTTC.

Ten or more counts support this clone. The V call is TRBV7-9, the J call TRBJ2-5; TRBD2 agrees at 10 bases. The ends lost 4 bases at V and 4 bases at J; junction bases unmatched: 15. Per the germline V gene, CDR1 is SEHNR and CDR2 is FQNEAQ (reference sequence). This CDR3 comprises 18 residues. CDR3 protein: CASSSRQTRASGGETQYF. The CDR3 DNA follows: TGTGCCAGCAGCTCTAGACAAACCCGGGCTAGCGGGGGAGAGACCCAGTACTTC.

The rearrangement uses TRBV7-6 and TRBJ2-7; D remains unclear. The CDR3 runs to 12 residues. V lost 5 bases, J lost 8 bases, and 13 bases lay in between. Germline lookup yields CDR1 SGHVS and CDR2 FNYEAQ. CDR3: CASSQVGRKQYF. CDR3 nucleotide sequence: TGTGCCAGCAGCCAAGTAGGCAGAAAGCAGTACTTC. Looking up the rest from reference TRBV7-6 and TRBJ2-7 gives the full variable domain: GAGVSQSPRYKVTKRGQDVALRCDPISGHVSLYWYRQALGQGPEFLTYFNYEAQQDKSGLPNDRFSAERPEGSISTLTIQRTEQRDSAMYRCASSQVGRKQYFGPGTRLTVT.

Note on this clone: The same CDR3 is also encoded by other DNA sequences in this sample. The rearrangement links TRBV5-1 to TRBJ2-2, with D uncertain. Trimming took 0 bases from V and 3 from J, leaving 6 bases between them. The CDR3 has 14 amino acids. Germline V CDR1 and CDR2: SGHRS, YFSETQ. CDR3 amino acids: CASSLGLDTGELFF. CDR3 in DNA: TGCGCCAGCAGCTTGGGCTTAGACACCGGGGAGCTGTTTTTT.

The chain recombines TRBV19 with TRBJ1-4; D is possibly TRBD1 (5 bases). CDR3 size: 15 residues. V lost 3 bases, J lost 0 bases, and 8 bases lay in between. Germline V gene data show CDR1 as LNHDA and CDR2 as SQIVND (reference sequence). The CDR3 DNA reads as TGTGCCAGTAGTATCGGAGGGGCAACTAATGAAAAACTGTTTTTT. This gives the protein CASSIGGATNEKLFF. Looking up the rest from reference TRBV19 and TRBJ1-4 gives the full variable domain: DGGITQSPKYLFRKEGQNVTLSCEQNLNHDAMYWYRQDPGQGLRLIYYSQIVNDFQKGDIAEGYSVSREKKESFPLTVTSAQKNPTAFYLCASSIGGATNEKLFFGSGTQLSVL.

V and J are TRBV6-1 and TRBJ1-5; 10 bases line up with TRBD1. The trim removed 8 bases at V and 0 bases at J, leaving 4 bases unmatched. Germline-derived CDR1 and CDR2 are MNHNS and SASEGT. The CDR3 covers 15 residues. CDR3 in DNA: TGTGCCAGCGTCCGGGACAGGGGTAGCAATCAGCCCCAGCATTTT. This codes for CASVRDRGSNQPQHF.

CDR3 nucleotide sequence: TGTGCCAGCAGACCCTCGGGGGGTGATCAGCCCCAGCATTTT. Amino acid sequence: CASRPSGGDQPQHF. The chain carries TRBV6-6 and TRBJ1-5, with a tentative D call TRBD1 (5 bases). Trimming removed 6 bases at V and 5 bases at J, with 14 bases between. The CDR3 is 14 amino acids. Germline CDR1 and CDR2: MNHNY and SVGAGI (reference sequence).

The V gene is TRBV29-1, the J gene TRBJ2-1, with D uncertain. The CDR3 is 10 amino acids. With 5 bases removed from V and 8 bases from J, the gap between germline ends came to 7 bases. The V gene's germline CDR1 is SQVTM and CDR2 ANQGSEA. CDR3: CSVLLYEQFF. The CDR3 DNA reads as TGCAGCGTTCTACTGTATGAGCAGTTCTTC.

The gene calls are TRBV30 and TRBJ1-1, with D possibly TRBD1 on 5 matching bases. In germline, CDR1 is GTSNPN, CDR2 SVGIG (reference sequence). This CDR3 spans 13 amino acids. Trimming left V 1 base short and J 5 bases short, with 11 bases between. The CDR3 region is CAWSAGGLTEAFF. The CDR3 DNA follows: TGTGCCTGGAGTGCTGGGGGTTTGACTGAAGCTTTCTTT.

V is TRBV4-1 and J is TRBJ2-1, with D tentatively TRBD1 or TRBD2 (5 bases each). The CDR3 contains 12 residues. Germline-derived CDR1 and CDR2 are MGHRA and YSYEKL. The V gene lost 4 bases and the J gene lost 11 bases, with 12 bases spanning the gap. CDR3 amino acids: CASSPGRDQQFF. The CDR3 nucleotides are TGCGCCAGCAGCCCGGGCCGGGACCAGCAGTTCTTC.

This clone was detected a few times. CDR3 DNA sequence: TGTGCCAGCAGTGTAAGGGCCACCGGGGAGCTGTTTTTT. It translates to CASSVRATGELFF. The rearrangement joins TRBV2 to TRBJ2-2; the D is unclear. The germline V gene has CDR1 SNHLY and CDR2 FYNNEI. There are 13 residues in the CDR3. V shed 4 bases and J shed 4 bases, with 7 bases lying between them.

The chain recombines TRBV2 with TRBJ2-7, with TRBD1 matching over 8 bases. This CDR3 has 13 amino acids. V was pared by 4 bases and J by 7 bases, with 6 bases of the junction left unmatched. Germline lookup yields CDR1 SNHLY and CDR2 FYNNEI. This chain's CDR3 is CASSGQGPGEQYF. The CDR3 DNA follows: TGTGCCAGCAGTGGACAGGGGCCGGGGGAGCAGTACTTC.

This clone was observed a few times. The chain couples TRBV19 to TRBJ1-5; D might be TRBD1 (5 bases). The CDR3 extends over 16 amino acids. Looked up from germline, CDR1 is LNHDA and CDR2 is SQIVND (reference sequence). Trimming cost V 5 bases and J 4 bases, with 18 bases left between them. Here the CDR3 DNA reads TGTGCCAGTAGTCCCCCCGGCGGGGGTGGGAATCAGCCCCAGCATTTT. Amino acid sequence: CASSPPGGGGNQPQHF. The full variable domain, in which reference TRBV19 and TRBJ1-5 provide the parts outside the CDR3, is DGGITQSPKYLFRKEGQNVTLSCEQNLNHDAMYWYRQDPGQGLRLIYYSQIVNDFQKGDIAEGYSVSREKKESFPLTVTSAQKNPTAFYLCASSPPGGGGNQPQHFGDGTRLSIL.

The chain has TRBV5-6 and TRBJ2-7; TRBD2 might be the D (6 bases). This CDR3 comprises 16 residues. V was pared by 1 base and J by 5 bases, with 19 bases between. Germline values: CDR1 SGHDT, CDR2 YYEEEE. The CDR3 reads CASSLYSGQLAHEQYF. In DNA form, the CDR3 reads TGTGCCAGCAGCTTGTACAGCGGGCAGCTTGCCCACGAGCAGTACTTC. The full variable domain, in which reference TRBV5-6 and TRBJ2-7 provide the parts outside the CDR3, is DAGVTQSPTHLIKTRGQQVTLRCSPKSGHDTVSWYQQALGQGPQFIFQYYEEEERQRGNFPDRFSGHQFPNYSSELNVNALLLGDSALYLCASSLYSGQLAHEQYFGPGTRLTVT.

The chain is built from TRBV30 and TRBJ1-2, with D possibly being TRBD1 (6 bases). The CDR3 spans 13 residues. Trimming pared 6 bases from V and 2 bases from J, leaving 13 bases between. CDR1 GTSNPN and CDR2 SVGIG come from the germline V gene (reference sequence). CDR3 nucleotides: TGTGCCTGTTCGACAGGACTCAACTATGGCTACACCTTC. As protein: CACSTGLNYGYTF.

The rearrangement links TRBV5-1 to TRBJ1-4, with 9 bases matching TRBD1. Germline lookup yields CDR1 SGHRS and CDR2 YFSETQ. The CDR3 loop spans 14 amino acids. V dropped 4 bases and J dropped 4; count of bases not matched to a gene: 2. The CDR3 nucleotides read TGCGCCAGCAGCCGGACAGGGGATAATGAAAAACTGTTTTTT. Its protein is CASSRTGDNEKLFF. Using reference TRBV5-1 and TRBJ1-4 for the parts outside the CDR3, the full variable domain is KAGVTQTPRYLIKTRGQQVTLSCSPISGHRSVSWYQQTPGQGLQFLFEYFSETQRNKGNFPGRFSGRQFSNSRSEMNVSTLELGDSALYLCASSRTGDNEKLFFGSGTQLSVL.

The chain uses TRBV7-9 and TRBJ2-7, with D possibly matching TRBD1 (6 bases). CDR3 length: 14 amino acids. Trimming left V 5 bases short and J 7 bases short, with 18 bases between. The germline CDR1 and CDR2 sequences are SEHNR and FQNEAQ (reference sequence). The CDR3 loop is CASSQRTAPGEQYF. The CDR3 DNA reads as TGTGCCAGCAGCCAGCGGACAGCGCCGGGGGAGCAGTACTTC.

The V and J genes are TRBV15 and TRBJ2-5; 13 nucleotides agree with TRBD2. The CDR3 spans 17 residues. Trimming took 3 bases from V and 1 from J; bases not matched to a gene: 5. Per the germline V gene, CDR1 is LNHNV and CDR2 is YYDKDF (reference sequence). The CDR3 region is CATSRPRTSGSQETQYF. In DNA, the CDR3 is TGTGCCACCAGCAGGCCAAGGACTAGCGGGAGCCAAGAGACCCAGTACTTC.

The V gene is TRBV28, the J gene TRBJ2-2; TRBD2 is a possible D gene (6 bases). Trimming removed 9 bases from V and 4 bases from J, with 15 bases in between. The CDR3 loop spans 14 amino acids. Per the germline V gene, CDR1 is MDHEN and CDR2 is SYDVKM. DNA for the CDR3: TGTGCCAGTAGCTTTGCGGGATTCACCGGGGAGCTGTTTTTT. This translates into CASSFAGFTGELFF. Together with reference TRBV28 and TRBJ2-2, the CDR3 gives the full variable domain: DVKVTQSSRYLVKRTGEKVFLECVQDMDHENMFWYRQDPGLGLRLIYFSYDVKMKEKGDIPEGYSVSREKKERFSLILESASTNQTSMYLCASSFAGFTGELFFGEGSRLTVL.

The J gene is TRBJ1-2, the V gene TRBV11-2; a possible D gene is TRBD1 (5 bases). With 6 bases removed from V and 4 bases from J, the gap between germline ends came to 21 bases. The CDR3 totals 16 residues. CDR1 is SGHAT, CDR2 FQNNGV, per germline. The CDR3 spells CASSDPGPTGRYGYTF. The CDR3 DNA reads TGTGCCAGCAGTGATCCTGGGCCCACGGGGCGCTATGGCTACACCTTC.